The 28 T cell receptor beta chains below were found in one sample sequenced in a study of T-cell memory formation after mild COVID-19. TCRdb re-analysed the 5' RACE reads in MiXCR, keeping a single row per CDR3 protein. Of 250,000 to 300,000 distinct CDR3 sequences in the sample, around 16% were seen once. The sequencing sample was made of PBMCs or a T cell subset sorted from them (not recorded which). These receptors were taken from a man between 18 and 29 years old who had mild COVID-19 (a few samples of this study predate the infection). Cell type and time point are not known.

This clonotype was counted a few times. This chain links TRBV6-6 with TRBJ1-2; D is uncertain. Germline assignment: CDR1 MNHNY and CDR2 SVGAGI (reference sequence). The CDR3 spans 14 residues. Trimming pared 9 bases from V and 4 bases from J, leaving 18 bases between. CDR3 nucleotide sequence: TGTGCCAGTTCTGATGGTGGTTCCGCCTATGGCTACACCTTC. It is translated as CASSDGGSAYGYTF.

This clonotype came up once. An end of the junction differs from the germline gene, which may be a read error. The chain links TRBV7-3 to TRBJ2-1; D may be TRBD2 (6 bases). This CDR3 is built from 18 residues. Germline CDR1 SGHTA, CDR2 FQGTGA. The CDR3 bases are TGTGCCAGCAGCTTCGGAGCGGTGGGGCGGGGCCCCTACAATGAGCAGTTATTC. This translates into CASSFGAVGRGPYNEQLF.

A few counts support this clonotype. This chain joins TRBV4-3 and TRBJ2-2, with 9 bases that match TRBD2. The CDR3 covers 18 residues. V shed 0 bases, J shed 0 bases, and the junction held 5 bases outside the gene matches. The V gene's germline CDR1 is LGHNA and CDR2 YSLEER. The CDR3 sequence is CASSQDRLAGTNTGELFF. Here the CDR3 DNA reads TGCGCCAGCAGCCAAGATCGTCTAGCGGGGACGAACACCGGGGAGCTGTTTTTT.

This clonotype was seen at least ten times. The genes are TRBV5-1 and TRBJ2-5, with 12 bases that match TRBD2. Trimming took 1 base from V and 2 from J; bases not matched to a gene: 0. CDR1 SGHRS and CDR2 YFSETQ come from the germline V gene. The CDR3 covers 15 residues. CDR3 region: CASSLTSGGQETQYF. The CDR3 DNA reads as TGCGCCAGCAGCTTGACTAGCGGGGGGCAAGAGACCCAGTACTTC.

This clonotype occurred a few times. The chain is built from TRBV5-1 and TRBJ2-5, with TRBD2 matching 10 bases. After removal of 0 bases from V and 1 base from J, the junction contained 6 bases not matched to a gene. The CDR3 is 17 amino acids. Germline V gives CDR1 SGHRS, CDR2 YFSETQ. CDR3 sequence (DNA): TGCGCCAGCAGCTTGGCTAGCGGGGGTTCATTCCAAGAGACCCAGTACTTC. Amino acids: CASSLASGGSFQETQYF.

The sample holds a few counts of this clonotype. The chain recombines TRBV27 with TRBJ1-1; D possibly corresponds to TRBD1 (5 bases). The CDR3 runs 14 residues. The germline gives CDR1 MNHEY, CDR2 SMNVEV (reference sequence). Deletions cut 6 bases from V and 5 bases from J, with 16 bases between. The CDR3 DNA reads TGTGCCAGCAGGCTTGTGGGAGGGGAAACTGAAGCTTTCTTT. This gives the protein CASRLVGGETEAFF.

This clonotype was counted between two and nine times. The chain couples TRBV20-1 to TRBJ1-1; TRBD1 matches 7 bases. Germline assignment: CDR1 DFQATT and CDR2 SNEGSKA (reference sequence). Trimming removed 6 bases from V and 2 bases from J; junction bases left unmatched: 3. The CDR3 extends over 12 amino acids. The CDR3 loop reads CSADRENTEAFF. The CDR3 DNA reads as TGCAGTGCAGACAGGGAAAACACTGAAGCTTTCTTT.

This chain links TRBV27 with TRBJ1-1, with no clear D. Per the germline V gene, CDR1 is MNHEY and CDR2 is SMNVEV (reference sequence). The CDR3 is made up of 13 amino acids. V shed 7 bases and J shed 1 base, with 10 bases lying between them. CDR3 region: CASTRSRNTEAFF. For the CDR3, the DNA is TGTGCCAGCACTAGGAGTAGGAACACTGAAGCTTTCTTT.

This clonotype was picked up a small number of times. The V and J genes are TRBV12-3 or TRBV12-4 and TRBJ2-1, with a tentative D call TRBD2 (7 bases). CDR3 length equals 14 residues. Trimming took off 5 bases at V and 12 bases at J, with 20 bases between the two ends. The CDR3 nucleotides are TGTGCCAGCAGTCGAGTGGGGGGGCCTGCTGGGCAGTTCTTC. Translated, it gives CASSRVGGPAGQFF.

This clonotype was detected ten times or more. The chain joins TRBV12-3 or TRBV12-4 to TRBJ1-4; D is unresolved. CDR3 length: 12 residues. V lost 6 bases and J lost 7, with 9 bases in between. The chain's CDR3 is CASRRNSEKLFF. Written as DNA, the CDR3 is TGTGCCAGCAGGCGGAACAGTGAAAAACTGTTTTTT.

This rearrangement joins TRBV15 to TRBJ2-1, with D tentatively TRBD1 (6 bases). The CDR3 contains 13 residues. Trimming removed 6 bases at V and 4 bases at J, with 10 bases between. CDR1 and CDR2 (germline): LNHNV, YYDKDF (reference sequence). The CDR3 DNA sequence: TGTGCCACCAGTTTGGACAGATACAATGAGCAGTTCTTC. Amino acid sequence: CATSLDRYNEQFF. Variable domain in full (rest from reference TRBV15 and TRBJ2-1): DAMVIQNPRYQVTQFGKPVTLSCSQTLNHNVMYWYQQKSSQAPKLLFHYYDKDFNNEADTPDNFQSRRPNTSFCFLDIRSPGLGDTAMYLCATSLDRYNEQFFGPGTRLTVL.

V is TRBV20-1 and J is TRBJ2-5; D is unclear. The V gene's germline CDR1 is DFQATT and CDR2 SNEGSKA (reference sequence). V lost 4 bases and J 5 bases, leaving 17 bases between the germline ends. This CDR3 is built from 14 residues. Here the CDR3 DNA reads TGCAGTGCTACCCGACCCCTTAACCTGGAGACCCAGTACTTC. Amino acid sequence: CSATRPLNLETQYF.

CDR3 sequence reads: CADWARVGTGELFF. CDR3 DNA sequence: TGTGCCGATTGGGCCAGGGTGGGCACCGGGGAGCTGTTTTTT. The rearrangement uses TRBV5-8 and TRBJ2-2; a weak D match, TRBD1 (5 bases). The V and J ends lost 10 bases and 4 bases respectively, with 17 bases between them. The CDR3 totals 14 residues. CDR1 and CDR2 from the germline V gene are SGHTS and YDEGEE.

V and J are TRBV4-3 and TRBJ2-3, with 9 bases that match TRBD2. After removal of 2 bases from V and 5 bases from J, the junction contained 8 bases not matched to a gene. Germline assignment: CDR1 LGHNA and CDR2 YSLEER. The length of the CDR3 is 16 residues. Written as DNA, the CDR3 is TGCGCCAGCAGCCAATGGGCGGGGGGGCCTGAAGATACGCAGTATTTT. It specifies CASSQWAGGPEDTQYF.

The chain uses TRBV29-1 and TRBJ1-1; D gene ambiguous. Trimming shortened V by 4 bases and J by 6 bases, and 15 bases separated the two germline ends. The germline V gene has CDR1 SQVTM and CDR2 ANQGSEA. CDR3 length: 13 amino acids. The CDR3: CSVGMGRNAEAFF. The CDR3 DNA sequence: TGCAGCGTTGGTATGGGGAGGAATGCTGAAGCTTTCTTT.

The DNA for the CDR3 is TGTGCCAGCAGCTGGGACGGAAATGAGCAGTTCTTC. It is translated as CASSWDGNEQFF. The chain employs TRBV7-2 and TRBJ2-1, with D possibly called TRBD1 or TRBD2 (5 bases each). The CDR3 is 12 residues long. Germline V CDR1 and CDR2: SGHTA, FQGNSA. Trimming removed 4 bases from V and 7 bases from J, with 8 bases in between.

This clonotype was observed a few times. The V call is TRBV6-5, the J call TRBJ2-5; 8 nucleotides align to TRBD2. The CDR3 consists of 14 residues. V shed 4 bases, J shed 7 bases, and the junction held 8 bases outside the gene matches. Germline lookup yields CDR1 MNHEY and CDR2 SVGAGI. CDR3 in DNA: TGTGCCAGCAGTTCATCGGGACTAGTCGGGACCCAGTACTTC. Protein sequence: CASSSSGLVGTQYF.

The sample holds a few counts of this clonotype. The CDR3 region is CCTSDSYEQYF. CDR3 in DNA: TGCTGTACTAGCGACTCCTACGAGCAGTACTTC. The gene calls are TRBV20-1 and TRBJ2-7, with 7 bases fitting TRBD2. The germline V gene has CDR1 DFQATT and CDR2 SNEGSKA (reference sequence). The CDR3 sequence is 11 residues long.

The chain couples TRBV20-1 to TRBJ1-5, with D maybe TRBD1 (5 bases). CDR1 and CDR2 (germline): DFQATT, SNEGSKA (reference sequence). V was cut by 0 bases and J by 5 bases, with 14 bases left in between. The length of the CDR3 is 15 residues. The DNA of the CDR3 is TGCAGTGCTAGAGATCGCGGTGGCAGGGATCAGCCCCAGCATTTT. Translation gives CSARDRGGRDQPQHF.

This rearrangement joins TRBV19 to TRBJ1-1; possible D gene TRBD1, 5 bases. Germline CDR1 reads LNHDA; CDR2 reads SQIVND (reference sequence). CDR3 size: 14 residues. Trimming took off 4 bases at V and 0 bases at J, with 9 bases between the two ends. CDR3 DNA: TGTGCCAGTAGTACGGGACGGTTGAACACTGAAGCTTTCTTT. Translating it yields CASSTGRLNTEAFF.

This clonotype showed up just a few times. This sequence joins TRBV6-5 and TRBJ2-3; TRBD1 aligns across 9 bases. The J segment lost 2 bases and the V segment lost 7 bases, leaving 4 bases of the junction unmatched. CDR1 is MNHEY, CDR2 SVGAGI, per germline. This CDR3 has 14 residues. This CDR3 reads CASTQGAPTDTQYF. The CDR3 DNA sequence: TGTGCCAGCACACAGGGGGCCCCCACAGATACGCAGTATTTT.

The rearrangement links TRBV9 to TRBJ2-3; D not certain. This CDR3 is built from 14 residues. Trimming stripped 4 bases from V and 4 bases from J, with 13 bases between. CDR1 and CDR2 from the germline V gene are SGDLS and YYNGEE. The CDR3 is CASSSNTGPDTQYF. In DNA form, the CDR3 reads TGTGCCAGCAGCTCAAACACCGGCCCAGATACGCAGTATTTT.

This clonotype was detected only a few times. V is TRBV5-5 and J is TRBJ2-4; 7 positions match TRBD1. Germline values: CDR1 SGHKS, CDR2 YYEKEE (reference sequence). The junction had 5 bases not matched to a gene; V was cut back by 3 bases and J by 8 bases. The CDR3 runs 13 residues. CDR3 bases: TGTGCCAGCAGCTCTCAGGGGGTTGACATTCAGTACTTC. Protein product: CASSSQGVDIQYF. The whole variable domain, filled in from reference TRBV5-5 and TRBJ2-4, reads DAGVTQSPTHLIKTRGQQVTLRCSPISGHKSVSWYQQVLGQGPQFIFQYYEKEERGRGNFPDRFSARQFPNYSSELNVNALLLGDSALYLCASSSQGVDIQYFGAGTRLSVL.

This clonotype was seen only a few times. The chain uses TRBV7-2 and TRBJ2-7; 11 nucleotides line up with TRBD1. In germline, CDR1 is SGHTA, CDR2 FQGNSA. The CDR3 sequence is 15 residues long. With 4 bases clipped from V and 3 bases from J, the junction kept 5 bases outside the gene matches. CDR3 nucleotides: TGTGCCAGCAGCTACACCGGGACAGGGGGCTACGAGCAGTACGTC. Translation gives CASSYTGTGGYEQYV.

This chain joins TRBV5-4 and TRBJ1-2; TRBD1 aligns across 10 bases. CDR1 is SGHNT, CDR2 YYREEE, per germline (reference sequence). This CDR3 comprises 16 residues. The trim removed 4 bases at V and 4 bases at J, leaving 10 bases unmatched. The CDR3 loop is CASSQGTGERGYGYTF. CDR3 bases: TGTGCCAGCAGCCAAGGGACAGGGGAGAGAGGCTATGGCTACACCTTC.

The chain carries TRBV6-2 or TRBV6-3 and TRBJ2-2; D gene unclear. The CDR3 loop spans 12 amino acids. V was pared by 4 bases and J by 6 bases, with 6 bases between. The germline gives CDR1 MNHEY, CDR2 SVGEGT. CDR3 nucleotide sequence: TGTGCCAGCAGTTGGGATGCCGGGGAGCTGTTTTTT. Amino acids: CASSWDAGELFF.

This clonotype was detected only a few times. The rearrangement uses TRBV9 and TRBJ2-2, with D perhaps given as TRBD1 or TRBD2 (5 bases each). CDR1 is SGDLS and CDR2 is YYNGEE in the germline V gene. Trimming cost V 4 bases and J 6 bases, with 13 bases left between them. CDR3 length: 14 amino acids. Written as DNA, the CDR3 is TGTGCCAGCAGCTCCGGGACGGGGCCCGGGGAGCTGTTTTTT. Translated: CASSSGTGPGELFF.

This clonotype was recorded a few times. The genes are TRBV6-2 or TRBV6-3 and TRBJ1-4; D possibly corresponds to TRBD1 (5 bases). CDR3 length: 15 amino acids. Germline lookup yields CDR1 MNHEY and CDR2 SVGEGT. V was clipped by 6 bases and J by 0 bases, with 11 bases between them. This chain's CDR3 is CASRGAGATNEKLFF. Written as DNA, the CDR3 is TGTGCCAGCAGAGGGGCCGGTGCAACTAATGAAAAACTGTTTTTT.